This passage covers 27 T cell receptor beta chains from one sample sequenced in a study of cytotoxic CD8 clonotypes in ibrutinib-treated CLL. Only in-frame clones appear in the TCRdb table, and some are missing; sequencing was by immunoSEQ multiplex PCR. In the table there are some 200,000 clones, more than 75% of which are singletons. Sequencing used PBMCs, obtained after 12 months of ibrutinib treatment. Every receptor here comes from a human donor with chronic lymphocytic leukemia.

J is TRBJ2-3 and V is TRBV5-4; TRBD2 matches 11 bases. The CDR3 contains 15 residues. The V gene's germline CDR1 is SGHNT and CDR2 YYREEE (reference sequence). The V segment lost 4 bases and the J segment 4 bases; nucleotides outside the gene matches: 5. This CDR3 reads CASSQIAGGPDTQYF. The CDR3, as DNA: TGTGCCAGCAGCCAGATAGCGGGAGGGCCAGATACGCAGTATTTT.

The CDR3 sequence: CASSPGASGRWDEQFF. The CDR3 DNA is TGTGCCAGCAGCCCAGGGGCTAGCGGGCGCTGGGATGAGCAGTTCTTC. V and J are TRBV11-3 and TRBJ2-1; 8 bases map to TRBD2. This CDR3 has 16 residues. Germline values: CDR1 SGHNT, CDR2 YENEEA. Trimming took 5 bases from V and 8 from J; bases not matched to a gene: 14.

Only a few counts were recorded for this clone. The chain has TRBV11-2 and TRBJ2-2; TRBD1 might be the D (6 bases). CDR3 length: 14 amino acids. V dropped 4 bases and J dropped 2 bases, with 8 bases sitting between them. Germline V gene sequence: CDR1 SGHAT, CDR2 FQNNGV. The CDR3 coding sequence is TGTGCCAGCAGCTGGACAGCAAACACCGGGGAGCTGTTTTTT. Translated, it gives CASSWTANTGELFF.

This rearrangement joins TRBV6-1 to TRBJ1-4; TRBD1 aligns across 7 bases. CDR1 and CDR2 (germline): MNHNS, SASEGT. CDR3 size: 15 residues. V lost 11 bases and J lost 0; bases outside the gene matches: 9. The CDR3 DNA sequence: TGTGCCGTGCGACAGGGATCTGCAACTAATGAAAAACTGTTTTTT. Translating gives CAVRQGSATNEKLFF.

The V gene is TRBV6-1, the J gene TRBJ1-2; D is perhaps TRBD1 (5 bases). The V end was cut by 1 base, the J end by 4 bases, with 10 bases between. Germline CDR1 and CDR2: MNHNS and SASEGT. The CDR3 covers 14 residues. CDR3 DNA: TGTGCCAGCAGTGAAGACGTTAGGGGCTATGGCTACACCTTC. Amino acids: CASSEDVRGYGYTF.

The rearrangement joins TRBV9 to TRBJ2-7, with D unclear. Germline CDR1 reads SGDLS; CDR2 reads YYNGEE. This CDR3 is 15 amino acids long. V dropped 2 bases and J dropped 3 bases, with 15 bases sitting between them. CDR3 region: CASSVDNGPHYEQYF. In DNA form, the CDR3 reads TGTGCCAGCAGCGTTGACAACGGACCCCACTACGAGCAGTACTTC.

This clone appeared a single time. The rearrangement uses TRBV7-9 and TRBJ1-2; possibly TRBD1 for D (5 bases). V dropped 1 base and J dropped 8 bases, with 11 bases sitting between them. The CDR3 extends over 13 amino acids. Germline CDR1 and CDR2: SEHNR and FQNEAQ (reference sequence). CDR3 amino acids: CASSLDRYIGYTF. The CDR3 coding sequence is TGTGCCAGCAGCTTAGACAGGTATATCGGCTACACCTTC.

The rearrangement joins TRBV29-1 to TRBJ2-3; 16 bases are a match to TRBD2. Germline CDR1 is SQVTM and CDR2 is ANQGSEA. Trimming removed 6 bases from V and 5 bases from J; junction bases left unmatched: 5. The CDR3 length is 15 residues. The CDR3 reads CSVPGTSGGGDTQYF. CDR3 in DNA: TGCAGCGTCCCCGGGACTAGCGGGGGGGGAGATACGCAGTATTTT.

The chain combines TRBV21-1 with TRBJ2-3. TRBV21-1 is assigned pseudogene status. There are 15 residues in the CDR3. CDR3 amino acids: CALHPPRDPTDTQYF. CDR3 nucleotides: TGTGCCCTCCACCCACCACGGGACCCCACAGATACGCAGTATTTT.

The genes are TRBV11-2 and TRBJ2-5; tentative D call: TRBD2 (6 bases). Trimming cost V 3 bases and J 2 bases, with 19 bases left between them. The CDR3 contains 17 residues. Germline loops: CDR1 SGHAT, CDR2 FQNNGV. As DNA, the CDR3 is TGTGCCAGCAGCTTGGGCGGGGCGGCGGGGCAACAAGAGACCCAGTACTTC. This gives the protein CASSLGGAAGQQETQYF.

V gene TRBV9 combines with J gene TRBJ2-2; 9 bases align to TRBD1. Germline-derived CDR1 and CDR2 are SGDLS and YYNGEE. V was clipped by 3 bases and J by 6 bases; unmatched bases: 6. The CDR3 loop spans 15 amino acids. Here the CDR3 DNA reads TGTGCCAGCAGCGCGGGACAGGGATACGCCGGGGAGCTGTTTTTT. Translation gives CASSAGQGYAGELFF.

The genes are TRBV14 and TRBJ1-2, with a tentative D call TRBD1 (5 bases). The V and J ends lost 3 bases and 0 bases respectively, with 11 bases between them. Germline V gives CDR1 SGHDN, CDR2 FVKESK. This CDR3 contains 15 residues. As DNA, the CDR3 is TGTGCCAGCAGCCAGCAACGACAGCCTAACTATGGCTACACCTTC. It encodes CASSQQRQPNYGYTF.

This chain joins TRBV9 and TRBJ2-7, with 9 bases lining up with TRBD1. The CDR3 extends over 15 amino acids. Per germline, CDR1 SGDLS and CDR2 YYNGEE. With 0 bases clipped from V and 9 bases from J, the junction kept 10 bases outside the gene matches. The DNA of the CDR3 is TGTGCCAGCAGCGTAGAGGGGACAGGGTTGTCCGGGCAGTACTTC. Translation gives CASSVEGTGLSGQYF.

V usage is TRBV6-5 and J usage is TRBJ1-3; 7 bases align to TRBD1. Germline V gives CDR1 MNHEY, CDR2 SVGAGI. The junction had 6 bases not matched to a gene; V was cut back by 4 bases and J by 3 bases. This CDR3 region has 15 residues. Here the CDR3 reads CASSSDRVNGNTIYF. The CDR3 DNA is TGTGCCAGCAGTTCCGACAGGGTAAATGGAAACACCATATATTTT.

The chain employs TRBV7-3 and TRBJ1-1; no definite D call. The CDR3 has 15 residues. Germline V gene lookup returns CDR1 SGHTA and CDR2 FQGTGA. V was shortened by 4 bases and J by 0 bases, with 12 bases between the two germline ends. The CDR3 is CASSSYDRLNTEAFF. Written as DNA, the CDR3 is TGTGCCAGCAGCTCCTACGATCGCCTGAACACTGAAGCTTTCTTT. The full variable domain, with the rest looked up from reference TRBV7-3 and TRBJ1-1, is GAGVSQTPSNKVTEKGKYVELRCDPISGHTALYWYRQSLGQGPEFLIYFQGTGAADDSGLPNDRFFAVRPEGSVSTLKIQRTERGDSAVYLCASSSYDRLNTEAFFGQGTRLTVV.

The chain carries TRBV6-5 and TRBJ1-1; D perhaps matches TRBD1 (6 bases). There are 13 residues in the CDR3. Germline CDR1 is MNHEY and CDR2 is SVGAGI. V lost 0 bases, J lost 10 bases, and 12 bases lay in between. CDR3 bases: TGTGCCAGCAGTTACTCCAAACTCAGGGGAGCTTTCTTT. Translation: CASSYSKLRGAFF.

V gene TRBV25-1 combines with J gene TRBJ2-5, with unresolved D. Between the trimmed V and J ends, which lost 3 bases and 3 bases, there was a span of 2 bases. The CDR3 consists of 11 residues. The germline gives CDR1 MGHDK, CDR2 SYGVNS. CDR3 amino acids: CASSDEETQYF. CDR3 DNA: TGTGCCAGCAGTGACGAAGAGACCCAGTACTTC.

The V gene is TRBV27, the J gene TRBJ2-1; D remains unclear. This CDR3 is built from 15 residues. The germline V gene has CDR1 MNHEY and CDR2 SMNVEV (reference sequence). The ends were cut back, 8 bases at V and 2 bases at J, with 16 bases in the middle. CDR3 region: CASSSLRSTYNEQFF. The CDR3 region has the DNA TGTGCCAGCTCCTCTCTCCGCTCAACCTACAATGAGCAGTTCTTC.

The J gene is TRBJ2-7, the V gene TRBV9; 8 bases map to TRBD2. Germline loops: CDR1 SGDLS, CDR2 YYNGEE. V was clipped by 0 bases and J by 0 bases; unmatched bases: 5. The CDR3 runs to 16 residues. In DNA, the CDR3 is TGTGCCAGCAGCGTAGGAGTGGGGACTAGCTCCTACGAGCAGTACTTC. Translating it yields CASSVGVGTSSYEQYF.

The V gene is TRBV27, the J gene TRBJ2-2; D may be TRBD1 (5 bases). This CDR3 is built from 13 residues. Trimming removed 7 bases from V and 9 bases from J, with 15 bases in between. The V gene's germline CDR1 is MNHEY and CDR2 SMNVEV (reference sequence). The CDR3 protein is CASTSTASRELFF. As DNA, the CDR3 is TGTGCCAGCACCTCGACAGCGTCCCGGGAGCTGTTTTTT.

The CDR3 loop is CASSSQPRTGPDTQYF. The CDR3 nucleotides are TGTGCCAGCAGCTCCCAACCCCGGACGGGCCCAGATACGCAGTATTTT. The chain combines TRBV7-8 with TRBJ2-3; D unresolved. Germline CDR1 reads SGHVS; CDR2 reads FQNEAQ. The CDR3 covers 16 residues. The ends were cut back, 4 bases at V and 4 bases at J, with 18 bases in the middle.

The J gene is TRBJ1-4, the V gene TRBV6-1; no firm D call. Germline CDR1 is MNHNS and CDR2 is SASEGT. This CDR3 contains 17 residues. With 4 bases removed from V and 8 bases from J, the gap between germline ends came to 23 bases. The CDR3 region is CASSARGFGLEREKLFF. Here the CDR3 DNA reads TGTGCCAGCAGTGCCCGTGGCTTTGGCCTCGAAAGGGAAAAACTGTTTTTT.

V usage is TRBV5-4 and J usage is TRBJ2-7, with D possibly called TRBD1 or TRBD2 (5 bases each). Germline V gives CDR1 SGHNT, CDR2 YYREEE (reference sequence). The V end was cut by 2 bases, the J end by 1 base, with 10 bases between. There are 14 residues in the CDR3. CDR3 region: CASSFGGPSYEQYF. CDR3 in DNA: TGTGCCAGCAGCTTTGGGGGACCTTCCTACGAGCAGTACTTC.

The chain combines TRBV5-5 with TRBJ1-2, with D unclear. V lost 0 bases, J lost 2 bases, and 11 bases lay in between. The CDR3 spans 15 residues. CDR1 is SGHKS and CDR2 is YYEKEE in the germline V gene (reference sequence). CDR3 in DNA: TGTGCCAGCAGCTTGGCCGGGTCGGCAAACTATGGCTACACCTTC. Translation: CASSLAGSANYGYTF.

The rearrangement uses TRBV7-2 and TRBJ2-3, with no clear D. The CDR3 is 13 residues long. Trimming removed 3 bases from V and 1 base from J, with 5 bases in between. CDR1 is SGHTA and CDR2 is FQGNSA in the germline V gene. CDR3: CASSFKGTDTQYF. As DNA, the CDR3 is TGTGCCAGCAGCTTTAAGGGCACAGATACGCAGTATTTT.

The chain couples TRBV25-1 to TRBJ1-4; D is uncertain. Germline assignment: CDR1 MGHDK and CDR2 SYGVNS. Deletions cut 2 bases from V and 4 bases from J, with 8 bases between. The CDR3 runs to 14 residues. This CDR3 reads CASSERESNEKLFF. DNA of the CDR3: TGTGCCAGCAGTGAACGGGAGAGTAATGAAAAACTGTTTTTT. Complete variable domain (other parts from reference TRBV25-1 and TRBJ1-4): EADIYQTPRYLVIGTGKKITLECSQTMGHDKMYWYQQDPGMELHLIHYSYGVNSTEKGDLSSESTVSRIRTEHFPLTLESARPSHTSQYLCASSERESNEKLFFGSGTQLSVL.

The chain carries TRBV18 and TRBJ1-4; D possibly corresponds to TRBD1 (5 bases). V was cut by 6 bases and J by 2 bases, with 7 bases left in between. Per germline, CDR1 KGHSH and CDR2 LQKENI. The CDR3 contains 13 residues. The CDR3 nucleotides read TGTGCCAGCTCCAAGGGGACTAATGAAAAACTGTTTTTT. Its translation: CASSKGTNEKLFF.